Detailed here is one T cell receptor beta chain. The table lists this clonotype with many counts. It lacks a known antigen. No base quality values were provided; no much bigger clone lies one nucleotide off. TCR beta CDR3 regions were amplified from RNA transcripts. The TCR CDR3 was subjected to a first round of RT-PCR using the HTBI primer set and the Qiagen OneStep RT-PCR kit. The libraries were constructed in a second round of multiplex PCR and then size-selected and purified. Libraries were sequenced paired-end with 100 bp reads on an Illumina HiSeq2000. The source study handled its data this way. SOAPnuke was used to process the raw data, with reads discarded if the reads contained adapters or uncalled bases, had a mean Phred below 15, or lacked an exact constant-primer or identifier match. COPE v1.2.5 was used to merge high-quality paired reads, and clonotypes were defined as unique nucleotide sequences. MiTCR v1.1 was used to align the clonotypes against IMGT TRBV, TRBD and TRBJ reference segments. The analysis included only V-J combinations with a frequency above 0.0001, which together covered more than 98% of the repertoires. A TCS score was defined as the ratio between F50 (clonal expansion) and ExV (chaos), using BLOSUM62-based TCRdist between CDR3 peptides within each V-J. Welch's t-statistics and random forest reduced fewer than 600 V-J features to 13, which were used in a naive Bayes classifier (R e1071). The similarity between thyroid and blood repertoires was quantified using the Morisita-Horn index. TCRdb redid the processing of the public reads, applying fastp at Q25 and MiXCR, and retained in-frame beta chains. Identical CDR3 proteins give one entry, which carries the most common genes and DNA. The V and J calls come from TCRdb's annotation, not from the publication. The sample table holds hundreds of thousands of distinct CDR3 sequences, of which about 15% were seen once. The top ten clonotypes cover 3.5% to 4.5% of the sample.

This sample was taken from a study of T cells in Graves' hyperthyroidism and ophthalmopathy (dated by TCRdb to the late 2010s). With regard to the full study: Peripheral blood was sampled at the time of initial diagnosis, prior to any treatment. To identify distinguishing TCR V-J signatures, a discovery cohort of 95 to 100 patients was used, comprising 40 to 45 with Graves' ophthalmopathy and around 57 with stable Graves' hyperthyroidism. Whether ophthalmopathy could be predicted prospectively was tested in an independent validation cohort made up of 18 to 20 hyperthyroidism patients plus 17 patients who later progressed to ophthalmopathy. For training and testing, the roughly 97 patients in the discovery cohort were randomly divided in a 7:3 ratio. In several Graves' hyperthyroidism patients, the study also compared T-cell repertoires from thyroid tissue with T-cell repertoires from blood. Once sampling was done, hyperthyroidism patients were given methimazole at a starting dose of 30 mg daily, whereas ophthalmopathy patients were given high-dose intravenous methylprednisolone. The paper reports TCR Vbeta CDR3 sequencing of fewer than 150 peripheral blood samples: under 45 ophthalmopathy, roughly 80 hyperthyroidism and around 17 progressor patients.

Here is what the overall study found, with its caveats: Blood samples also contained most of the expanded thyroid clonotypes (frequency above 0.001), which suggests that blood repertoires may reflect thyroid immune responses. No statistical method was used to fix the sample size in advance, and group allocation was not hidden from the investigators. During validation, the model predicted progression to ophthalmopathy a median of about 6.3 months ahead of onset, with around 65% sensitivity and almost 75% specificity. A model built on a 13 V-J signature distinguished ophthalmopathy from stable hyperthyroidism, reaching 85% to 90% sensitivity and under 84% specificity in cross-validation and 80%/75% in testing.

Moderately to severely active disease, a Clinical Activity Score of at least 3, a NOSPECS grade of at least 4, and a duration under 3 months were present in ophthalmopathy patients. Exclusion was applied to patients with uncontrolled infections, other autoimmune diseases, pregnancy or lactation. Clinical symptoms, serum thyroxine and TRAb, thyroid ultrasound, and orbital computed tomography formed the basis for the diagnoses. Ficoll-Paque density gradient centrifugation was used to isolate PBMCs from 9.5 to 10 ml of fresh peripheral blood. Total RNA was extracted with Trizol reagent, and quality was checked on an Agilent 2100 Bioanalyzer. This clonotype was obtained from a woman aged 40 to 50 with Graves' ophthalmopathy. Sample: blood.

The DNA reads TGTGCCGGGGGGGGACAGGGGGGAACCGGGGAGCTGTTTTTT. This codes for CAGGGQGGTGELFF. The chain is made from TRBV6-1 and TRBJ2-2; a stretch of 11 junction bases matches TRBD1. The germline V gene specifies MNHNS as CDR1 and SASEGT as CDR2. Compared with germline, V lacks 11 bases and J lacks 5 bases; bases without a gene match: 7. From the cysteine through the phenylalanine, the CDR3 covers 14 amino acids. Only CDR3 DNA is held: 42 bases, read in frame from base 1.